A single sample gave rise to the 17 T cell receptor beta chains below, sequenced in a study of T cells in Graves' hyperthyroidism and ophthalmopathy. RNA transcripts provided the source from which TCR beta CDR3 regions were amplified. The study used the HTBI primer set for a first-round RT-PCR of the TCR CDR3. TCRdb re-called the multiplex PCR reads with MiXCR, one entry per CDR3 protein. The table lists 350,000 or so distinct CDR3 sequences, 15% to 20% of them singletons. Sequenced input: blood. The receptors stem from a woman between 40 and 55 years old with Graves' ophthalmopathy.

This clonotype was counted at least ten times. The V and J genes are TRBV28 and TRBJ1-1, with a possible D match to TRBD1 (5 bases). This CDR3 region has 12 residues. Germline loops: CDR1 MDHEN, CDR2 SYDVKM. Deletions cut 5 bases from V and 8 bases from J, with 12 bases between. CDR3 protein: CASSPGDREAFF. The CDR3 nucleotides read TGTGCCAGCAGTCCGGGGGACCGGGAAGCTTTCTTT.

This clonotype was seen repeatedly, ten times or more. The chain combines TRBV28 with TRBJ2-2; 7 bases map to TRBD2. With V trimmed by 8 bases and J by 6 bases, 12 bases remained unmatched. This CDR3 has 15 amino acids. Germline V gives CDR1 MDHEN, CDR2 SYDVKM. For the CDR3, the DNA is TGTGCCAGCTTACGGGAGGCTAATCGGGCCGGGGAGCTGTTTTTT. It is translated as CASLREANRAGELFF.

This clonotype occurred many times. The rearrangement joins TRBV7-2 to TRBJ2-7; the D is unclear. The germline V gene encodes CDR1 SGHTA and CDR2 FQGNSA. Trimming took off 5 bases at V and 0 bases at J, with 8 bases between the two ends. The CDR3 runs 13 residues. CDR3 sequence reads: CASSPQSSYEQYF. CDR3 in DNA: TGTGCCAGCAGCCCCCAGAGCTCCTACGAGCAGTACTTC.

This clonotype was recorded many times. The chain uses TRBV24-1 and TRBJ2-7; 7 bases are shared with TRBD1. After removal of 4 bases from V and 5 bases from J, the junction contained 4 bases not matched to a gene. Looked up from germline, CDR1 is KGHDR and CDR2 is SFDVKD. The CDR3 runs 13 residues. Here the CDR3 DNA reads TGTGCCACCAGTGAGACAGGGCAAAACGAGCAGTACTTC. It specifies CATSETGQNEQYF.

Ten or more counts support this clonotype. The V and J genes are TRBV5-1 and TRBJ2-2; 7 positions agree with TRBD2. Trimming cost V 0 bases and J 4 bases; bases outside gene matches: 6. The V gene's germline CDR1 is SGHRS and CDR2 YFSETQ. The length of the CDR3 is 16 residues. The CDR3 DNA sequence: TGCGCCAGCAGCTTGGGACTAGCTTTTCCCACCGGGGAGCTGTTTTTT. Its protein is CASSLGLAFPTGELFF.

This clonotype was counted at least ten times. V and J are TRBV27 and TRBJ1-6; D is uncertain. V lost 5 bases, J lost 0 bases, and 8 bases lay in between. The CDR3 runs 15 residues. In germline, CDR1 is MNHEY, CDR2 SMNVEV (reference sequence). In DNA form, the CDR3 reads TGTGCCAGCAGTCCCCTGACCTCCTATAATTCACCCCTCCACTTT. The encoded protein is CASSPLTSYNSPLHF.

This clonotype was recorded many times. A much larger clone lies one base from this, so it may be a read error. The chain is built from TRBV7-6 and TRBJ2-2; tentatively, D is TRBD1 (5 bases). Germline CDR1 SGHVS, CDR2 FNYEAQ. Trimming took 5 bases from V and 1 from J, leaving 17 bases between them. The CDR3 covers 17 residues. The CDR3 sequence is CASSPRAGKMNTGELFF. The CDR3 bases are TGTGCCAGCAGCCCAAGGGCAGGGAAAATGAACACCGGGGAGCTGTTTTTT.

In the case of this clonotype: At one end, the junction sequence differs from germline, possibly due to a read error. The rearrangement links TRBV6-1 to TRBJ2-7; D may match TRBD1 or TRBD2 (5 bases each). There are 13 residues in the CDR3. Germline V gives CDR1 MNHNS, CDR2 SASEGT. In nucleotides, the CDR3 is TGTGCCGGCAGGACGGTTGGGGGTTTCGAGCAGTACTTC. This sequence encodes CAGRTVGGFEQYF.

This clonotype was observed at least ten times. The V and J genes are TRBV7-8 and TRBJ2-5; 12 bases are shared with TRBD2. After removal of 4 bases from V and 1 base from J, the junction contained 4 bases not matched to a gene. The germline CDR1 and CDR2 sequences are SGHVS and FQNEAQ. The CDR3 runs 16 residues. CDR3: CASSSLAGGIQETQYF. CDR3 sequence (DNA): TGTGCCAGCAGCTCCCTAGCGGGAGGGATCCAAGAGACCCAGTACTTC.

The rearrangement uses TRBV24-1 and TRBJ2-5; 10 bases are a match to TRBD2. Trimming at V came to 4 bases and at J to 4 bases, leaving 2 bases not matched to a gene. The CDR3 is 14 residues long. Germline V lookup: CDR1 KGHDR, CDR2 SFDVKD. The CDR3 is CATSEGLASETQYF. CDR3 sequence (DNA): TGTGCCACCAGTGAGGGACTAGCGTCAGAGACCCAGTACTTC.

The rearrangement uses TRBV15 and TRBJ2-6; 7 bases are a match to TRBD1. Germline V gene data show CDR1 as LNHNV and CDR2 as YYDKDF (reference sequence). Trimming at V came to 0 bases and at J to 2 bases, leaving 10 bases not matched to a gene. The CDR3 runs to 19 residues. The CDR3 loop is CATSRDIRQGVAGANVLTF. In nucleotides, the CDR3 is TGTGCCACCAGCAGAGATATAAGGCAGGGGGTAGCTGGGGCCAACGTCCTGACTTTC.

This clonotype was seen ten or more times. The chain joins TRBV28 to TRBJ2-2; TRBD1 aligns across 10 bases. V gave up 6 bases and J gave up 3 bases; unmatched junction bases: 4. The CDR3 contains 15 residues. Germline assignment: CDR1 MDHEN and CDR2 SYDVKM. This CDR3 is CASSSGTGDTGELFF. The DNA for the CDR3 is TGTGCCAGCAGCTCCGGGACAGGGGACACCGGGGAGCTGTTTTTT.

This clonotype has ten or more counts. As DNA, the CDR3 is TGTGCCAGCAGCTTAAGGATTTCCTATAATTCACCCCTCCACTTT. Translation: CASSLRISYNSPLHF. The chain recombines TRBV13 with TRBJ1-6; D is unclear. Germline V gene sequence: CDR1 PRHDT, CDR2 FYEKMQ (reference sequence). CDR3 length: 15 amino acids. Between the trimmed V and J ends, which lost 2 bases and 1 base, there was a span of 6 bases.

The sample holds many counts of this clonotype. The V call is TRBV11-2, the J call TRBJ2-7; D might be TRBD1 (5 bases). V dropped 5 bases and J dropped 2 bases, with 19 bases sitting between them. The CDR3 runs to 16 residues. Germline V gives CDR1 SGHAT, CDR2 FQNNGV. The CDR3 sequence: CASSPSRTTVAYEQYF. The CDR3 DNA sequence: TGTGCCAGCAGCCCATCCCGCACGACAGTAGCCTACGAGCAGTACTTC.

This clonotype was detected ten times or more. The V and J genes are TRBV27 and TRBJ2-7; 10 bases align to TRBD2. Germline V gives CDR1 MNHEY, CDR2 SMNVEV (reference sequence). The CDR3 contains 14 residues. V lost 6 bases to trimming and J lost 3 bases; unmatched junction nucleotides: 5. In DNA form, the CDR3 reads TGTGCCAGCAGCCCCAGGACTAGCGGCTACGAGCAGTACTTC. Its translation is CASSPRTSGYEQYF.

In this sample, this clonotype turned up many times. The chain carries TRBV4-2 and TRBJ2-5; TRBD2 matches 15 bases. The J segment lost 2 bases and the V segment lost 4 bases, leaving 5 bases of the junction unmatched. This CDR3 spans 17 amino acids. The germline V gene has CDR1 LGHNA and CDR2 YNFKEQ. CDR3: CASSPGLAGGQQETQYF. The CDR3 region has the DNA TGTGCCAGCAGCCCAGGACTAGCGGGAGGGCAACAAGAGACCCAGTACTTC.

This clonotype was recorded at least ten times. The CDR3 is CASPPNWGSGYTF. The CDR3 nucleotides are TGTGCCAGCCCACCTAACTGGGGGAGCGGCTACACCTTC. The chain uses TRBV5-6 and TRBJ1-2; D possibly corresponds to TRBD1 (5 bases). CDR3 length equals 13 residues. Between the trimmed V and J ends, which lost 7 bases and 8 bases, there was a span of 18 bases. Germline V gene sequence: CDR1 SGHDT, CDR2 YYEEEE.